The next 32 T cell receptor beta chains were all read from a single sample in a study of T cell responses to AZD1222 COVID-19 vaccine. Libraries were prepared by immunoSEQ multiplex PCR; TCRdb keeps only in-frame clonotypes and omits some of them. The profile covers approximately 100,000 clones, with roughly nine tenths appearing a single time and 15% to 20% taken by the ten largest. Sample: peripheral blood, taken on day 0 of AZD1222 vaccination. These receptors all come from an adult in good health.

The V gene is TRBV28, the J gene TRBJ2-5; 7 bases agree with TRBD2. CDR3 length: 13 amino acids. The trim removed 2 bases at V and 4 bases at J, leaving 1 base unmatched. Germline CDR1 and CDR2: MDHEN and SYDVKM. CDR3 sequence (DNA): TGTGCCAGCAGTTTAGGGGGGGGAGAGACCCAGTACTTC. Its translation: CASSLGGGETQYF.

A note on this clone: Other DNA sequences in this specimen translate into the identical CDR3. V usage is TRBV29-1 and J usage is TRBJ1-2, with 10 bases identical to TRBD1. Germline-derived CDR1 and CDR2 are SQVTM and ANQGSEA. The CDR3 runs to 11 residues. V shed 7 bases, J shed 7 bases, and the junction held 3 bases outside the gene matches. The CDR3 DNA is TGCAGCGCTGGACAGGGGGGTGGCTACACCTTC. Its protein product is CSAGQGGGYTF.

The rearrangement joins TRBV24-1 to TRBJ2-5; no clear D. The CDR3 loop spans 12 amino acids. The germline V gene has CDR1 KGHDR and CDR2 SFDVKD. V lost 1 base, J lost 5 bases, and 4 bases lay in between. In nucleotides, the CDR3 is TGTGCCACCAGTGATTTCCGGGAGACCCAGTACTTC. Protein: CATSDFRETQYF.

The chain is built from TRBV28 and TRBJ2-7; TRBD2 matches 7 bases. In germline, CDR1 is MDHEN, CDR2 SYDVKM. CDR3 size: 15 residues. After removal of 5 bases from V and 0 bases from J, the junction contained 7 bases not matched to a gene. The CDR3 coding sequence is TGTGCCAGCAGTCAGCTAGCGGACCTCTCCTACGAGCAGTACTTC. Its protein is CASSQLADLSYEQYF.

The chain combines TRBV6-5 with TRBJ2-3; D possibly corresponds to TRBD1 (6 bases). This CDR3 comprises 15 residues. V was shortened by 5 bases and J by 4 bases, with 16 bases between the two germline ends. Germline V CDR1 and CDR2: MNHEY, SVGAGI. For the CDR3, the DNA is TGTGCCAGCAGTCTGAGGGGGAGAGTCTCAGATACGCAGTATTTT. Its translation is CASSLRGRVSDTQYF.

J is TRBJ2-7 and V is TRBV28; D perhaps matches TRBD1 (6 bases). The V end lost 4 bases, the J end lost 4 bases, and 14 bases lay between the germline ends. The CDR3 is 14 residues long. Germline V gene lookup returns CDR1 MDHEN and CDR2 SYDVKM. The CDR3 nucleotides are TGTGCCAGCAGTTACCTCCGAGGGGGTTACGAGCAGTACTTC. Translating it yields CASSYLRGGYEQYF.

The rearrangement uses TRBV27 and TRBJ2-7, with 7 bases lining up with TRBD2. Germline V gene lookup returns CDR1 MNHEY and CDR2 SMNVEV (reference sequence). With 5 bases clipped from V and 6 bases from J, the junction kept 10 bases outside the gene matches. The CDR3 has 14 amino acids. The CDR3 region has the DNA TGTGCCAGCAGTCTCGGGGGGATGCTAGTCGAGCAGTACTTC. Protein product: CASSLGGMLVEQYF.

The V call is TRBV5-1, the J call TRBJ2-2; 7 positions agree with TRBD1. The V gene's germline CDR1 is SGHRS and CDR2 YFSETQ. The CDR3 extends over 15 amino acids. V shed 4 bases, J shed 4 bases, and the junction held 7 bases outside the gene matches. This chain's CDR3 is CASSRSGQFTGELFF. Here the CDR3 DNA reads TGCGCCAGCAGCAGATCGGGACAGTTCACCGGGGAGCTGTTTTTT.

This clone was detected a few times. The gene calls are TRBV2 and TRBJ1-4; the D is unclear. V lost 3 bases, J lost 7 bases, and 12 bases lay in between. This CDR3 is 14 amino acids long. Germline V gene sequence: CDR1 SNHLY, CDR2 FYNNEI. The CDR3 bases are TGTGCCAGCAGTGAGGGCACGGAGGGTGAAAAACTGTTTTTT. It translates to CASSEGTEGEKLFF.

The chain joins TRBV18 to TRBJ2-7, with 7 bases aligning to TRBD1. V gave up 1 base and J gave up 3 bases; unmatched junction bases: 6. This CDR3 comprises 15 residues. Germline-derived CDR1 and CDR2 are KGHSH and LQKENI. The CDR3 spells CASSPLKQGNYEQYF. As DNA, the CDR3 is TGTGCCAGCTCACCACTCAAACAGGGGAACTACGAGCAGTACTTC.

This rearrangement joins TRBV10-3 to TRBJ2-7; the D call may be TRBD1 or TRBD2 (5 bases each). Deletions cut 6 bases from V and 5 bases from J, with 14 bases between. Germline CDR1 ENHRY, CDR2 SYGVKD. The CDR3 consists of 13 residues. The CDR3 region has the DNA TGTGCCATCAGACCCGGGACCCTCCACGAGCAGTACTTC. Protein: CAIRPGTLHEQYF.

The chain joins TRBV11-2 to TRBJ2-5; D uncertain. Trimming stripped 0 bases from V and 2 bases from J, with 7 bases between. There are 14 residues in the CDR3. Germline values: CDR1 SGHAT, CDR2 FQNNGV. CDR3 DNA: TGTGCCAGCAGCTTAGATCCATGGCAAGAGACCCAGTACTTC. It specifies CASSLDPWQETQYF.

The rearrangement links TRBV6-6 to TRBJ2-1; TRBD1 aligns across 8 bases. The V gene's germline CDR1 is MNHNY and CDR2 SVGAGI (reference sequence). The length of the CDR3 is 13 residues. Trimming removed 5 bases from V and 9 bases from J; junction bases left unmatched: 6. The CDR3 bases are TGTGCCAGCAGTCCGGGACAGGCCCCTGAGCAGTTCTTC. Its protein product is CASSPGQAPEQFF.

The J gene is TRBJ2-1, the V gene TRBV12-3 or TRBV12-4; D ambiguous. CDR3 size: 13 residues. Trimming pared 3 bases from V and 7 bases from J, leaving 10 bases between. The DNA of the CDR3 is TGTGCCAGCAGTTTGAGCCGCTGGAATGAGCAGTTCTTC. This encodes CASSLSRWNEQFF.

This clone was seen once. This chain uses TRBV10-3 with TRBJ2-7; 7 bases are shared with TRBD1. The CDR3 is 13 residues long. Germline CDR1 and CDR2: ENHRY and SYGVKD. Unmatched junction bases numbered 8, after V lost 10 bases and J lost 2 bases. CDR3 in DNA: TGTGCCACGCACGACAGGGTTACCTACGAGCAGTACTTC. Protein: CATHDRVTYEQYF.

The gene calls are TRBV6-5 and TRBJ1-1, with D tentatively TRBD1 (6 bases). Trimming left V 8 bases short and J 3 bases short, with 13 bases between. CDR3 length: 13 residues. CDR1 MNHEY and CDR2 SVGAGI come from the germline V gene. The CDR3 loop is CASERGLDTEAFF. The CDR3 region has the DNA TGTGCCAGCGAGAGGGGGTTGGACACTGAAGCTTTCTTT.

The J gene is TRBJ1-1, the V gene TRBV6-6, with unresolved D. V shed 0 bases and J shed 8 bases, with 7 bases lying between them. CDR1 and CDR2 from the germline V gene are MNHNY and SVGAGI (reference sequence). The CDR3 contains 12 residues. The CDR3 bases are TGTGCCAGCAGTTACTCAGATTCCGAAGCTTTCTTT. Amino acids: CASSYSDSEAFF.

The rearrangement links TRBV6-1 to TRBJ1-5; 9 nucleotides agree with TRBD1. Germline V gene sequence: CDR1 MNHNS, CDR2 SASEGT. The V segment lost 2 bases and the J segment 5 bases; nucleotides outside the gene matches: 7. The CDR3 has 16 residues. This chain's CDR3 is CASSESRQGVYQPQHF. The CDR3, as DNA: TGTGCCAGCAGTGAAAGCCGACAGGGGGTATATCAGCCCCAGCATTTT.

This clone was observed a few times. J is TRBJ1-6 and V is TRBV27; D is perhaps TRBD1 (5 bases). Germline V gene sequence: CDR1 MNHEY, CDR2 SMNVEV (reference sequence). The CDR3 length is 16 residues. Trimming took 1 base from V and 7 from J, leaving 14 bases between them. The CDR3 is CASSLLRGWRNSPLHF. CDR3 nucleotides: TGTGCCAGCAGTTTATTACGGGGCTGGAGAAATTCACCCCTCCACTTT.

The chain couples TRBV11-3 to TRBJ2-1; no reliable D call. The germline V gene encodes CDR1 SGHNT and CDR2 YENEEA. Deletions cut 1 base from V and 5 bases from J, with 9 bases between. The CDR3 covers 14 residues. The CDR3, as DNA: TGTGCCAGCAGCTTAGCCGGCTGGCACAATGAGCAGTTCTTC. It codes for CASSLAGWHNEQFF.

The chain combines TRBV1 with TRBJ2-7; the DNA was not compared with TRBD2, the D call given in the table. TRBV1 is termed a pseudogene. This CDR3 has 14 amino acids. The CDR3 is CTSRKIPRSYEQYF. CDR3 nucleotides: TGCACCAGCCGAAAAATCCCTCGGTCCTACGAGCAGTACTTC.

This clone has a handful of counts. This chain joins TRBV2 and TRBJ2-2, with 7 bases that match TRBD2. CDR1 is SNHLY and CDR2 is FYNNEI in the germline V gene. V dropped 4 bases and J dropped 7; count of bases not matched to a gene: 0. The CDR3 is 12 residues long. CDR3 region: CASSAGGGELFF. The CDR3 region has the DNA TGTGCCAGCAGTGCGGGAGGCGGGGAGCTGTTTTTT.

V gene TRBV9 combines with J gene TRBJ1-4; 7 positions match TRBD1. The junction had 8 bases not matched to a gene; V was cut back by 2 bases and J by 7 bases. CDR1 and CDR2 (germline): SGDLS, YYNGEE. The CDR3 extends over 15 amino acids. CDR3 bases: TGTGCCAGCAGCGTTTCAGGGGGTTTTGGTGAAAAACTGTTTTTT. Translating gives CASSVSGGFGEKLFF.

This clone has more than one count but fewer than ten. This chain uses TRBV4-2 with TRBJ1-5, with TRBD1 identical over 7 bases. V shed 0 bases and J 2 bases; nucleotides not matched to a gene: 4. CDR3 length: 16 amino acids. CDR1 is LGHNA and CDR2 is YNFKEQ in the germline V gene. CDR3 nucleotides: TGTGCCAGCAGCCAAGAAACAGGGGTGGGCAATCAGCCCCAGCATTTT. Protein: CASSQETGVGNQPQHF.

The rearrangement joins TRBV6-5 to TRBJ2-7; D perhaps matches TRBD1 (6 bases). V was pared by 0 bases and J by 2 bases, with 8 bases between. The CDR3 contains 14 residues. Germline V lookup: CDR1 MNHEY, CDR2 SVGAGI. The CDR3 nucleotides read TGTGCCAGCAGTTACTCGGGGGCCGCCTACGAGCAGTACTTC. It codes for CASSYSGAAYEQYF.

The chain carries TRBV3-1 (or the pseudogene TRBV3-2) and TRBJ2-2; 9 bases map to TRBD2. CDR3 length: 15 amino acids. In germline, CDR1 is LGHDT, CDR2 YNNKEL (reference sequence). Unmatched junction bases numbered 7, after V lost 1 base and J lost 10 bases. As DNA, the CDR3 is TGTGCCAGCAGCCAAGGACCTAGCGGGGAAGAGGAGCTGTTTTTT. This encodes CASSQGPSGEEELFF.

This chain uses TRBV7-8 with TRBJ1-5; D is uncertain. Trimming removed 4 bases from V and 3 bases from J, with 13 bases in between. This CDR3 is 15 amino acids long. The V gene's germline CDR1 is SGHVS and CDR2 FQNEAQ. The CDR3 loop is CASSWTVGINQPQHF. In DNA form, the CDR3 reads TGTGCCAGCAGCTGGACGGTGGGGATCAATCAGCCCCAGCATTTT. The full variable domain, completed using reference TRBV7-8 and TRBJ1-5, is GAGVSQSPRYKVAKRGQDVALRCDPISGHVSLFWYQQALGQGPEFLTYFQNEAQLDKSGLPSDRFFAERPEGSVSTLKIQRTQQEDSAVYLCASSWTVGINQPQHFGDGTRLSIL.

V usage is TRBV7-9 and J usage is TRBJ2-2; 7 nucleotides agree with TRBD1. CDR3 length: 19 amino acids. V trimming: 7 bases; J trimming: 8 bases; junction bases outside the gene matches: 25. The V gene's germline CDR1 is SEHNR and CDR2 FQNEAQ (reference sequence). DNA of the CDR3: TGTGCCAGCACCTCAACTAGAAGGATTAATCGACAGGGTCCTGGGGAGCTGTTTTTT. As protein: CASTSTRRINRQGPGELFF.

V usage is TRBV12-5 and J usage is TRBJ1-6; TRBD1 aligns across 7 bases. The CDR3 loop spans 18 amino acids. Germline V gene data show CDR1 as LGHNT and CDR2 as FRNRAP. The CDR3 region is CASLLTRDSNSYNSPLHF. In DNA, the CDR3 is TGTGCCAGTCTCCTTACCCGGGACAGTAACTCCTATAATTCACCCCTCCACTTT.

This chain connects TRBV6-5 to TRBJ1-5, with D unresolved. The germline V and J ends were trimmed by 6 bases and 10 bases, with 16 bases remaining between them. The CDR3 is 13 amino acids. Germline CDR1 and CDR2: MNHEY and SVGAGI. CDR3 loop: CASSSDPLLPQHF. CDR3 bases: TGTGCCAGCAGCAGTGATCCCCTACTTCCCCAGCATTTT.

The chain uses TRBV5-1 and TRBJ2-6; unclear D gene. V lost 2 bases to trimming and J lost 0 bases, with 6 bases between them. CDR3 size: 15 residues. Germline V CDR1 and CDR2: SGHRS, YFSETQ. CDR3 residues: CASSLENSGANVLTF. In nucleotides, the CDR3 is TGCGCCAGCAGCTTAGAGAACTCTGGGGCCAACGTCCTGACTTTC.

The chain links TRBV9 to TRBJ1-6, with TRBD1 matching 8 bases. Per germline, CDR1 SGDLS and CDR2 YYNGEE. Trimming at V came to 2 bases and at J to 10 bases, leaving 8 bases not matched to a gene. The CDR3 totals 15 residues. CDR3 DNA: TGTGCCAGCAGCGTCCGAGGACAGGGTCAGTCACCCCTCCACTTT. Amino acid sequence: CASSVRGQGQSPLHF.